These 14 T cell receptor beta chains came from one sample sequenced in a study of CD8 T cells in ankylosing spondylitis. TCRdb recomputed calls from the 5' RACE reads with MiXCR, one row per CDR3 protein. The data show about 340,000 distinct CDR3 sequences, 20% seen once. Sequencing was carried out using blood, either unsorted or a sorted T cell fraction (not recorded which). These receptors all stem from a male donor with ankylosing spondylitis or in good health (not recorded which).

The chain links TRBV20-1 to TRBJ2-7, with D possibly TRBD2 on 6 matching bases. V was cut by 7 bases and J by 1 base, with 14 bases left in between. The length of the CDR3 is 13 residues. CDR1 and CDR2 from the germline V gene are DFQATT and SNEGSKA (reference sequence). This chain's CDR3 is CSGCLATSYEQYF. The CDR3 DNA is TGCAGTGGATGCCTAGCGACATCCTACGAGCAGTACTTC.

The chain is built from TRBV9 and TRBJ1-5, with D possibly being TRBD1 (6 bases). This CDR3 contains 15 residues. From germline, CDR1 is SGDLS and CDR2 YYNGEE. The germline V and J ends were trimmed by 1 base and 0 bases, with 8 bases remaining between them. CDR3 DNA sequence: TGTGCCAGCAGCGTAAAGGGGGATAGCAATCAGCCCCAGCATTTT. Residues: CASSVKGDSNQPQHF.

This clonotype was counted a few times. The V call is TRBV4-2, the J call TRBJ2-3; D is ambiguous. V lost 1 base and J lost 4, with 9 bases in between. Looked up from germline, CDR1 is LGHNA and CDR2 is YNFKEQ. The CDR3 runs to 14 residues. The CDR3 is CASSQGTGPDTQYF. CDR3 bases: TGTGCCAGCAGCCAAGGGACCGGACCAGATACGCAGTATTTT.

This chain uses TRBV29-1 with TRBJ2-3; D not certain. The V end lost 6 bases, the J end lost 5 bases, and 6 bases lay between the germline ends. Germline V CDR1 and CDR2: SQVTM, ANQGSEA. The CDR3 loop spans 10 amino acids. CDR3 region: CSVQRDTQYF. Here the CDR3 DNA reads TGCAGCGTACAAAGAGATACGCAGTATTTT.

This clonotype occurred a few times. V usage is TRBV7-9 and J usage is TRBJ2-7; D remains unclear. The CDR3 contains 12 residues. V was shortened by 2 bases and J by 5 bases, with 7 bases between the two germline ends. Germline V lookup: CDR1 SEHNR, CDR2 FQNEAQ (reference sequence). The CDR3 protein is CASSLLSNEQYF. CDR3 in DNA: TGTGCCAGCAGCTTACTATCCAACGAGCAGTACTTC.

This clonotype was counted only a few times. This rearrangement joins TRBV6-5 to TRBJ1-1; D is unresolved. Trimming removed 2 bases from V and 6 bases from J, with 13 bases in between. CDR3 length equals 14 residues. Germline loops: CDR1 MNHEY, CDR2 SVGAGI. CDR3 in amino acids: CASSYAGLFSEAFF. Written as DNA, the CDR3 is TGTGCCAGCAGTTACGCCGGGCTCTTCTCTGAAGCTTTCTTT.

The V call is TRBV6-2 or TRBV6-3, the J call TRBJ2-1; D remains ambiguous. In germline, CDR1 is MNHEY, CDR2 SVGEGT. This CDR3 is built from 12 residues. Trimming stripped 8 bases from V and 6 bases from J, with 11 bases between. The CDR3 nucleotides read TGTGCCAGCGGGGATTTTCTCAATGAGCAGTTCTTC. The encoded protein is CASGDFLNEQFF.

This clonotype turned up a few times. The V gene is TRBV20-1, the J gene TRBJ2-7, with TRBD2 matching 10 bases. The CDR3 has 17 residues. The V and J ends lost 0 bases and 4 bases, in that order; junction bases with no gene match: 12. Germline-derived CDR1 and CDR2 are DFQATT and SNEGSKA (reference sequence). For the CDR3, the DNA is TGCAGTGCTAGAGATGGGCTAGCGGGGGCCCTAATTTACGAGCAGTACTTC. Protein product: CSARDGLAGALIYEQYF.

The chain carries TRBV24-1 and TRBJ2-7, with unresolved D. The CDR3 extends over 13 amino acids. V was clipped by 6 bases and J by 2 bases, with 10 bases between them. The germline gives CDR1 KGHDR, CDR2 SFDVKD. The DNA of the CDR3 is TGTGCCACCAGTAGTCCCAGGACCTACGAGCAGTACTTC. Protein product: CATSSPRTYEQYF.

CDR3 region: CASSLRGQYF. CDR3 bases: TGTGCCAGCAGTCTTCGGGGGCAGTACTTC. The chain carries TRBV27 and TRBJ2-7; D perhaps matches TRBD2 (5 bases). This CDR3 contains 10 residues. Germline V gene lookup returns CDR1 MNHEY and CDR2 SMNVEV (reference sequence). The V end lost 5 bases, the J end lost 9 bases, and 8 bases lay between the germline ends.

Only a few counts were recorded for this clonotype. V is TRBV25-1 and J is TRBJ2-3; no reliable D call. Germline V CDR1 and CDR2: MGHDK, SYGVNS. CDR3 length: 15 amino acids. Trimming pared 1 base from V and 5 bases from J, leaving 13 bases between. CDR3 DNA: TGTGCCAGCAGTGAATTTCGAATCGGCGAAGATACGCAGTATTTT. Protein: CASSEFRIGEDTQYF.

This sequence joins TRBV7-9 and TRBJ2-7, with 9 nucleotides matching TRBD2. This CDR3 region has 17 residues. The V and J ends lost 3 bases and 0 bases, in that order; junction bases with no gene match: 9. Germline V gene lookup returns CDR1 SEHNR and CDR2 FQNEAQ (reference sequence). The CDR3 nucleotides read TGTGCCAGCAGCTTTTCACCTAGCGGGGCGAACTCCTACGAGCAGTACTTC. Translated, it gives CASSFSPSGANSYEQYF.

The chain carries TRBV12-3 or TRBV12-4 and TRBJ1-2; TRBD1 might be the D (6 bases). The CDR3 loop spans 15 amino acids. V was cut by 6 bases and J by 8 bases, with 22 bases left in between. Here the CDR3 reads CASSPGANRAGGYTF. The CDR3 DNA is TGTGCCAGCAGCCCCGGGGCAAACAGGGCTGGCGGCTACACCTTC.

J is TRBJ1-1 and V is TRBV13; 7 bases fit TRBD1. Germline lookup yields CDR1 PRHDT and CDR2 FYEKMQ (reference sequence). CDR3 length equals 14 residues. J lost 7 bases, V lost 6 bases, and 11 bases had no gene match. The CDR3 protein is CASSQNNRDSEAFF. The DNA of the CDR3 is TGTGCCAGCAGTCAAAACAACCGGGACAGTGAAGCTTTCTTT.